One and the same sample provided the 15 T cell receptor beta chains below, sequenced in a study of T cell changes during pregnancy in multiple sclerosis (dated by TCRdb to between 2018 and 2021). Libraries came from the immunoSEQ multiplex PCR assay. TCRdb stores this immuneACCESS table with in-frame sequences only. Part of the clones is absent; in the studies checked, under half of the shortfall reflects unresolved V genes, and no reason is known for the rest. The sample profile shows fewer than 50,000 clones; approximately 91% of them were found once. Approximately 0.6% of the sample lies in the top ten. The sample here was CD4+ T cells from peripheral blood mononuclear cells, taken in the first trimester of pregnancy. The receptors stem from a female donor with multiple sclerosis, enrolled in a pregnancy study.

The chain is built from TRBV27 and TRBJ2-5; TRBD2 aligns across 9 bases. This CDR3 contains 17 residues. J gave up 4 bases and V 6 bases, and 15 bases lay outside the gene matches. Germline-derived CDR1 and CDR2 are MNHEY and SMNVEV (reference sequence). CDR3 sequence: CASSKHSRAAGGETQYF. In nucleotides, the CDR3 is TGTGCCAGCAGCAAACATTCCCGCGCAGCGGGGGGAGAGACCCAGTACTTC.

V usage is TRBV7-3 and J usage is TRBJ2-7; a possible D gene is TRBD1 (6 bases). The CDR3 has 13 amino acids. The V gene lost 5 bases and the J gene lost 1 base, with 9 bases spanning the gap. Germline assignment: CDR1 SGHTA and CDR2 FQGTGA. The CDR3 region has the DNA TGTGCCAGCAGCCCCGGGACATCCTACGAGCAGTACTTC. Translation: CASSPGTSYEQYF.

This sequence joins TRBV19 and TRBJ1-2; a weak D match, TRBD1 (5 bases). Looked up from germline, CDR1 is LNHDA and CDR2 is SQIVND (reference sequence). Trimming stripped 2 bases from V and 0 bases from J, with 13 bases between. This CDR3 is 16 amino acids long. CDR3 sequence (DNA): TGTGCCAGTAGTATAAGTGGAGGGACTTCTAACTATGGCTACACCTTC. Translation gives CASSISGGTSNYGYTF.

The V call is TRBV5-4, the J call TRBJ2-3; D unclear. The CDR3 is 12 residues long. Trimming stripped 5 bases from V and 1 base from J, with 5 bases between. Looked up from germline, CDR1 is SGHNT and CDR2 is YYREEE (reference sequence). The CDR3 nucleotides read TGTGCCAGCAGTGAGGGCACAGATACGCAGTATTTT. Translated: CASSEGTDTQYF.

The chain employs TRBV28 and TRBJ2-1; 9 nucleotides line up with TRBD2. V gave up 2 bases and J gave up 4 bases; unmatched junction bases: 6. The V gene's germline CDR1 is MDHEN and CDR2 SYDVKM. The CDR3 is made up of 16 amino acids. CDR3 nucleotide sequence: TGTGCCAGCAGTTTAGGGGCGGGAGGGTGGTACAATGAGCAGTTCTTC. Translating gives CASSLGAGGWYNEQFF.

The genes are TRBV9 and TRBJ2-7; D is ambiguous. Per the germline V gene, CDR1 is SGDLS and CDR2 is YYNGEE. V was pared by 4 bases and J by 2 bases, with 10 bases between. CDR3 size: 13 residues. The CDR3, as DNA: TGTGCCAGCAGCACGACACCCGCCTACGAGCAGTACTTC. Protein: CASSTTPAYEQYF.

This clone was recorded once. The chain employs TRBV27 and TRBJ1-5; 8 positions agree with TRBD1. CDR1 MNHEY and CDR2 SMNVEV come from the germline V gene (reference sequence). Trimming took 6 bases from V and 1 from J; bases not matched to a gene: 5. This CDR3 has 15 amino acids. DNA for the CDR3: TGTGCCAGCAGAGTGGACAGGGCGAGCAATCAGCCCCAGCATTTT. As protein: CASRVDRASNQPQHF.

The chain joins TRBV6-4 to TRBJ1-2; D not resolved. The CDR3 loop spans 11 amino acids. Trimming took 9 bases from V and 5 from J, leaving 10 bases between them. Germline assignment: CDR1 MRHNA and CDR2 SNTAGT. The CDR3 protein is CARRRSYGYTF. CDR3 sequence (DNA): TGTGCCAGAAGGAGGTCTTATGGCTACACCTTC.

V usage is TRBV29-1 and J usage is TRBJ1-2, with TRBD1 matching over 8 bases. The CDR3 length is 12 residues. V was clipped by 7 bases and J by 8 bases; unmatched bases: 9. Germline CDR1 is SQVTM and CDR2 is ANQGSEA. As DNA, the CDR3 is TGCAGCGCGCCGACAGGGGCTAAGGGCTACACCTTC. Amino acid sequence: CSAPTGAKGYTF.

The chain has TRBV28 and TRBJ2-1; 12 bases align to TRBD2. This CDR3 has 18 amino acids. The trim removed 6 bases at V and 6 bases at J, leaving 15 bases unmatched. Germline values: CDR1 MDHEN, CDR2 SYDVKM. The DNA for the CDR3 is TGTGCCAGCAGGGAGAGCGGACTAGCGGGACCGGCGGGCAATGAGCAGTTCTTC. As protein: CASRESGLAGPAGNEQFF.

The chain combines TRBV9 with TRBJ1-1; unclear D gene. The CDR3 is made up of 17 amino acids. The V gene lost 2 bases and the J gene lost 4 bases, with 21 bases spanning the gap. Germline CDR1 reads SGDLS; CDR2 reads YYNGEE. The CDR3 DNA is TGTGCCAGCAGCGTGGGTCTGGGCCAGGCAGCGGGCACTGAAGCTTTCTTT. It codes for CASSVGLGQAAGTEAFF.

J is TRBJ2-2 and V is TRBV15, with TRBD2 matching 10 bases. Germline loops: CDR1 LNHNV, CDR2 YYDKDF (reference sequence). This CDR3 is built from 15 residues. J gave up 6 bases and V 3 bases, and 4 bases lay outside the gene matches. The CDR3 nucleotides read TGTGCCACCAGCAGCAGGAGCGGGAGGGCCGGGGAGCTGTTTTTT. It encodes CATSSRSGRAGELFF.

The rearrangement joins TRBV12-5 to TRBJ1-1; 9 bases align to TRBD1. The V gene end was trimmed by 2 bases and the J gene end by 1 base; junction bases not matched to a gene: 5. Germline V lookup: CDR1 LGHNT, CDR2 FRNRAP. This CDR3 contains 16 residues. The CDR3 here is CASGLTTGQGNTEAFF. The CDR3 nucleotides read TGTGCTAGTGGTTTGACCACGGGACAGGGGAACACTGAAGCTTTCTTT. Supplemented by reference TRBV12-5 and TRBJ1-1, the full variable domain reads DARVTQTPRHKVTEMGQEVTMRCQPILGHNTVFWYRQTMMQGLELLAYFRNRAPLDDSGMPKDRFSAEMPDATLATLKIQPSEPRDSAVYFCASGLTTGQGNTEAFFGQGTRLTVV.

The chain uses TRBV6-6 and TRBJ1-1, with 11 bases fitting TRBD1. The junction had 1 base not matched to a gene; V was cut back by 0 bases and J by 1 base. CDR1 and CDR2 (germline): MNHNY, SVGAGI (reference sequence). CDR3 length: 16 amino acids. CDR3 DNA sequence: TGTGCCAGCAGTTACTCAGGGACAGGGGGGAACACTGAAGCTTTCTTT. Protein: CASSYSGTGGNTEAFF.

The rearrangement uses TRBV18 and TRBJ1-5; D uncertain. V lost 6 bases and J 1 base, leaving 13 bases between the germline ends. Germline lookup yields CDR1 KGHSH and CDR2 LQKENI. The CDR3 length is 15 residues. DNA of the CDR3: TGTGCCAGCTCCCCCCGGCGGGCGAGCAATCAGCCCCAGCATTTT. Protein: CASSPRRASNQPQHF.